This T cell receptor (beta chain) appears in the sequencing data of a study of blood T cell repertoires in COVID-19. Study at large: Acute and convalescent COVID-19 specimens originated in the United States, Italy and Spain. T cells, B-cell-depleted T cells, or PBMCs provided the cDNA or gDNA that served as material.

V was pared by 7 bases and J by 7 bases, with 16 bases between. Germline V CDR1 and CDR2: SQVTM, ANQGSEA. This CDR3 region has 13 residues. How the authors handled the data: Amplification of reference gene primers provided the estimated nucleated cell counts. The repertoire was sequenced with immunoSEQ multiplex PCR; TCRdb's copy has only in-frame clones and lacks some. That table gives V, J and clone size, and the DNA gave D and trimming. The table records 150,000 to 200,000 clones, more than 75% of them present only once. The gene calls are TRBV29-1 and TRBJ1-4; maybe TRBD1 (5 bases). This TCR was recovered from a woman in her seventies with acute or convalescent COVID-19. Sequencing was done on a sample of peripheral blood. The CDR3 coding sequence is TGCAGCGCCGGGCGGGGGACGGGTGAAAAACTGTTTTTT. Encoded protein: CSAGRGTGEKLFF.